The 29 T cell receptor beta chains given below trace back to one sample, sequenced in a study of T cell clonality in common variable immunodeficiency (dated by TCRdb to 2015 to 2017). Libraries came from the immunoSEQ multiplex PCR assay. TCRdb stores this immuneACCESS table with in-frame sequences only. Part of the clones is absent; in the studies checked, under half of the shortfall reflects unresolved V genes, and no reason is known for the rest. The sample features around 45,000 clones, and none is a singleton. The leading ten clones occupy about 6% of the sample. The material sequenced was peripheral blood mononuclear cells. The receptors were gathered from a person between 18 and 75 years old in good health.

About this clone itself: The read is 3 residues too short to cover the CDR3 end, so that end is filled in from the germline J gene. The chain recombines TRBV7-9 with TRBJ1-3; D uncertain. In germline, CDR1 is SEHNR, CDR2 FQNEAQ (reference sequence). CDR3 size: 15 residues. Trimming cost V 7 bases and J 4 bases, with 17 bases left between them. The part of the CDR3 DNA that was read is TGTGCCAGCACCCCTCGGGCGGGATACGGAAACACC. Protein product: CASTPRAGYGNT. From start to end, the CDR3 is CASTPRAGYGNTIYF.

Points on this clone: A much larger clonotype is one base distant, so this may be a read error. At the DNA level, this CDR3 is encoded by other sequences in the same sample as well. Partial CDR3 DNA: TGTGCCAGCAGTTACGATCCGGGTGCTGGAAACACA. Its protein product is CASSYDPGAGNT. In full, the CDR3 is CASSYDPGAGNTIYF. V is TRBV6-2 or TRBV6-3 and J is TRBJ1-3; no clear D gene. Read coverage stops 3 residues before the CDR3 terminus; the germline J gene supplies the remainder. The CDR3 covers 15 residues. Germline V lookup: CDR1 MNHEY, CDR2 SVGEGT.

With regard to this clone: The read ends 3 residues before the CDR3 terminus; that terminus is restored from the germline J gene. This chain connects TRBV30 to TRBJ1-3; D gene ambiguous. The V gene lost 8 bases and the J gene lost 2 bases, with 16 bases spanning the gap. This CDR3 comprises 14 residues. The V gene's germline CDR1 is GTSNPN and CDR2 SVGIG (reference sequence). The CDR3 region is CAHTGSGTGNTIYF. The part of the CDR3 DNA that was read is TGTGCCCACACGGGATCGGGGACTGGAAACACC.

This clone has at least ten counts. Read sequence stops 3 residues before the CDR3 end, and the germline J gene provides the missing end. The chain combines TRBV18 with TRBJ1-5, with TRBD1 matching 9 bases. The CDR3 runs to 16 residues. J gave up 9 bases and V 3 bases, and 12 bases lay outside the gene matches. The germline V gene has CDR1 KGHSH and CDR2 LQKENI. The CDR3 sequence is CASSPGQGSLHWPQHF. The DNA read from the CDR3 is TGTGCCAGCTCACCCGGACAGGGGTCTTTGCATTGGCCC.

This clone was observed a few times. The read terminates 3 residues ahead of where the CDR3 ends, so the germline J gene completes it. The chain has TRBV7-2 and TRBJ1-1; TRBD1 is a possible D gene (5 bases). Germline V CDR1 and CDR2: SGHTA, FQGNSA. The length of the CDR3 is 14 residues. Partial CDR3 DNA: TGTGCCAGCAGCCCCGCAGGGAATCCCTACGAG. Translation: CASSPAGNPYE. In full, the CDR3 is CASSPAGNPYEAFF.

This clone occurred many times. Additional DNA sequences in this sample encode the identical CDR3. This CDR3 reads CASSLEDRGYGYTF. CDR3 DNA (partial): TGCGCCAGCAGCTTGGAGGACAGGGGTTATGGC. The chain is built from TRBV5-1 and TRBJ1-2; TRBD1 matches 9 bases. The read gets to within 3 residues of the CDR3 end, and the germline J gene fills in the rest. The V segment lost 0 bases and the J segment 5 bases; nucleotides outside the gene matches: 2. The germline V gene encodes CDR1 SGHRS and CDR2 YFSETQ. The CDR3 length is 14 residues.

This clone was picked up many times. Sequencing ends 3 residues short of the CDR3 end; the germline J gene provides the rest. The chain is built from TRBV5-1 and TRBJ2-3, with unresolved D. Germline CDR1 SGHRS, CDR2 YFSETQ. The CDR3 is made up of 14 amino acids. The V end lost 6 bases, the J end lost 7 bases, and 18 bases lay between the germline ends. The CDR3 protein is CASTLGTVDNTQYF. The part of the CDR3 DNA that was read is TGCGCCAGCACACTTGGTACAGTCGATAATACG.

This clone was found many times. With the read ending 3 residues before the CDR3 end, the germline J gene is used to fill in that end. The gene calls are TRBV5-1 and TRBJ2-1, with TRBD2 matching 9 bases. Per germline, CDR1 SGHRS and CDR2 YFSETQ. With 9 bases clipped from V and 4 bases from J, the junction kept 8 bases outside the gene matches. There are 14 residues in the CDR3. CDR3 bases read: TGCGCCACCAACCCGGGACTAGCTTACAATGAG. Its protein product is CATNPGLAYNE. The entire CDR3 is CATNPGLAYNEQFF.

In its sample, this clone was seen many times. The read comes to an end 3 residues before the CDR3 does, leaving the germline J gene to fill in the end. V gene TRBV7-6 combines with J gene TRBJ2-1; D may be TRBD2 (7 bases). Trimming stripped 2 bases from V and 5 bases from J, with 13 bases between. The CDR3 loop spans 15 amino acids. The germline gives CDR1 SGHVS, CDR2 FNYEAQ. The CDR3 sequence is CASSLRGGRDNEQFF. The DNA read from the CDR3 is TGTGCCAGCAGCTTAAGGGGGGGCCGGGACAATGAG.

This clone was picked up a small number of times. The CDR3 end is not reached by the read, which stops 3 residues before it; the germline J gene fills it in. The rearrangement links TRBV30 to TRBJ1-2; 7 bases match TRBD1. The V gene's germline CDR1 is GTSNPN and CDR2 SVGIG (reference sequence). CDR3 size: 12 residues. CDR3 residues: CAWSVPRGTYTF. The covered CDR3 bases are TGTGCCTGGAGTGTACCCAGGGGGACC. The whole variable domain, filled in from reference TRBV30 and TRBJ1-2, reads SQTIHQWPATLVQPVGSPLSLECTVEGTSNPNLYWYRQAAGRGLQLLFYSVGIGQISSEVPQNLSASRPQDRQFILSSKKLLLSDSGFYLCAWSVPRGTYTFGSGTRLTVV.

Concerning this clone itself: Read sequence stops 3 residues before the CDR3 end, and the germline J gene provides the missing end. This sequence joins TRBV11-2 and TRBJ2-4; tentatively, D is TRBD1 (5 bases). Germline-derived CDR1 and CDR2 are SGHAT and FQNNGV. CDR3 size: 15 residues. The CDR3 sequence is CASSSLGQDNYGQYF. Incomplete CDR3 DNA: TGTGCCAGCAGCTCATTAGGGCAGGACAACTATGGT.

This clone was observed at least ten times. Read coverage stops 3 residues before the CDR3 terminus; the germline J gene supplies the remainder. The chain links TRBV5-6 to TRBJ2-1; 8 nucleotides line up with TRBD1. The CDR3 has 13 amino acids. The J segment lost 6 bases and the V segment lost 4 bases, leaving 3 bases of the junction unmatched. Looked up from germline, CDR1 is SGHDT and CDR2 is YYEEEE. The part of the CDR3 DNA that was read is TGTGCCAGCAGCCTGACAGGGGTCAATGAG. Encoded protein: CASSLTGVNE. In full, the CDR3 is CASSLTGVNEQFF.

This clone was seen repeatedly, ten times or more. The sequenced part of the CDR3 DNA is TGTGCCTGGACCTCAGGGGACTCCTACGAG. This sequence encodes CAWTSGDSYE. The full-length CDR3 reads as CAWTSGDSYEQYF. The chain joins TRBV30 to TRBJ2-7; weak D call: TRBD1 (6 bases). The CDR3 extends 3 residues past the end of the read, so its final part is completed from the germline J gene. CDR1 and CDR2 from the germline V gene are GTSNPN and SVGIG (reference sequence). There are 13 residues in the CDR3. V lost 4 bases and J 0 bases, leaving 10 bases between the germline ends.

At least ten counts were recorded for this clone. The observed sequence ends 3 residues before the CDR3 terminus, with the missing tail filled in from the germline J gene. The J gene is TRBJ1-1, the V gene TRBV19; D might be TRBD1 (5 bases). Germline loops: CDR1 LNHDA, CDR2 SQIVND (reference sequence). V was shortened by 5 bases and J by 1 base, with 11 bases between the two germline ends. CDR3 length equals 14 residues. CDR3 DNA, as far as it was read: TGTGCCAGTAGTCTCGTGGGGGGGAACACTGAA. Its protein is CASSLVGGNTE. The CDR3 in full is CASSLVGGNTEAFF.

This clone was found a few times. The DNA ends 3 residues before the CDR3 does, and the rest of the CDR3 is filled in from the germline J gene. This sequence joins TRBV5-6 and TRBJ1-2; D not resolved. Germline loops: CDR1 SGHDT, CDR2 YYEEEE. The CDR3 length is 11 residues. CDR3 sequence reads: CASSFMSDYTF. The CDR3 DNA, read in part, is TGTGCCAGCAGCTTTATGAGCGAC.

This clone was detected ten times or more. The read comes to an end 3 residues before the CDR3 does, leaving the germline J gene to fill in the end. The chain couples TRBV19 to TRBJ1-4; possibly TRBD1 for D (5 bases). The germline CDR1 and CDR2 sequences are LNHDA and SQIVND (reference sequence). Trimming cost V 6 bases and J 4 bases, with 18 bases left between them. The CDR3 contains 16 residues. CDR3 DNA (partial): TGTGCCAGTAGCTTCGCGGGGACCCGTTTTAATGAAAAA. Residues: CASSFAGTRFNEK. The whole CDR3 protein is CASSFAGTRFNEKLFF.

About this clone: The read is 3 residues too short to cover the CDR3 end, so that end is filled in from the germline J gene. V and J are TRBV7-8 and TRBJ2-1, with 13 bases aligning to TRBD2. The trim removed 2 bases at V and 6 bases at J, leaving 4 bases unmatched. Germline V gene data show CDR1 as SGHVS and CDR2 as FQNEAQ. The CDR3 loop spans 16 amino acids. Partial CDR3 DNA: TGTGCCAGCAGCTTATACACTAGCGGGGGGGCCAATGAG. Its protein is CASSLYTSGGANE. The whole CDR3 protein is CASSLYTSGGANEQFF.

The sample holds a few counts of this clone. CDR3 in amino acids: CSARRLAGGPWNEQFF. The sequenced part of the CDR3 DNA is TGCAGTGCTAGAAGACTAGCGGGGGGGCCTTGGAATGAG. V is TRBV20-1 and J is TRBJ2-1; TRBD2 matches at 14 bases. The read comes to an end 3 residues before the CDR3 does, leaving the germline J gene to fill in the end. V was pared by 2 bases and J by 7 bases, with 7 bases of the junction left unmatched. Germline loops: CDR1 DFQATT, CDR2 SNEGSKA (reference sequence). CDR3 size: 16 residues.

The table lists this clone with many counts. The read is 3 residues too short to cover the CDR3 end, so that end is filled in from the germline J gene. The chain couples TRBV6-2 or TRBV6-3 to TRBJ1-6; D not resolved. The CDR3 extends over 12 amino acids. The germline V gene encodes CDR1 MNHEY and CDR2 SVGEGT. Trimming took off 2 bases at V and 8 bases at J, with 4 bases between the two ends. The CDR3 DNA, read in part, is TGTGCCAGCAGTTACCTATATTCACCC. Translating gives CASSYLYSP. The CDR3, in full, reads CASSYLYSPLHF.

This clone was recorded at least ten times. The read ends 3 residues before the CDR3 terminus; that terminus is restored from the germline J gene. V gene TRBV5-1 combines with J gene TRBJ2-3; 7 nucleotides line up with TRBD2. The CDR3 has 14 amino acids. Germline CDR1 and CDR2: SGHRS and YFSETQ. The CDR3 reads CASREGAGNQPQYF. The covered CDR3 bases are TGCGCCAGTAGGGAGGGCGCGGGGAATCAGCCG.

This clone was observed at least ten times. The DNA ends 3 residues before the CDR3 does, and the rest of the CDR3 is filled in from the germline J gene. This chain uses TRBV5-1 with TRBJ1-2; D not certain. The CDR3 sequence is 13 residues long. The germline V and J ends were trimmed by 0 bases and 7 bases, with 10 bases remaining between them. Germline CDR1 reads SGHRS; CDR2 reads YFSETQ. Incomplete CDR3 DNA: TGCGCCAGCAGCTTGGACAATGGACTTGGC. Translated: CASSLDNGLG. The whole CDR3 is CASSLDNGLGYTF.

This clone was recorded a few times. The read ends 3 residues early relative to the CDR3; the germline J gene fills the gap. The chain is built from TRBV2 and TRBJ2-3; D may be TRBD1 (5 bases). Germline V CDR1 and CDR2: SNHLY, FYNNEI. The CDR3 loop spans 14 amino acids. CDR3 DNA, as far as it was read: TGTGCCAGCAACAAAGGGGCCCGGCAAGAGACG. Residues: CASNKGARQET. The full CDR3 is CASNKGARQETQYF.

In its sample, this clone was seen many times. Sequencing ends 3 residues short of the CDR3 end; the germline J gene provides the rest. This chain connects TRBV30 to TRBJ2-7, with TRBD1 matching over 7 bases. The V and J ends lost 0 bases and 2 bases, in that order; junction bases with no gene match: 4. The CDR3 runs 14 residues. Germline loops: CDR1 GTSNPN, CDR2 SVGIG (reference sequence). The CDR3 here is CAWSVGTATYEQYF. The DNA read from the CDR3 is TGTGCCTGGAGTGTCGGGACAGCAACCTACGAG.

This clone turned up a few times. A much larger clone lies one base from this, so it may be a read error. The CDR3 end falls 3 residues outside the read, so it is completed with the germline J gene. This chain connects TRBV18 to TRBJ2-3; 9 nucleotides match TRBD1. CDR3 length: 16 residues. Germline assignment: CDR1 KGHSH and CDR2 LQKENI. Partial CDR3 DNA: TGTGCCACCTCACCGACCGGGACAGGGACCACAGATACG. Translated: CATSPTGTGTTDT. The complete CDR3 protein is CATSPTGTGTTDTQYF.

This clone has a count of ten or more. Partial CDR3 DNA: TGTGCCAGCAGCCCCCAGGGTCCCGAG. This sequence encodes CASSPQGPE. The full CDR3 sequence reads CASSPQGPEQYF. This sequence joins TRBV7-9 and TRBJ2-7, with a possible D match to TRBD1 (5 bases). The CDR3 end lies 3 residues beyond the end of the read and is filled in from the germline J gene. V was clipped by 5 bases and J by 6 bases, with 11 bases between them. CDR3 length equals 12 residues. CDR1 is SEHNR and CDR2 is FQNEAQ in the germline V gene (reference sequence).

This clone was counted ten times or more. The CDR3 end falls 3 residues outside the read, so it is completed with the germline J gene. The chain has TRBV14 and TRBJ1-6, with 7 bases aligning to TRBD1. V lost 3 bases to trimming and J lost 9 bases; unmatched junction nucleotides: 11. The CDR3 spans 16 residues. The germline V gene encodes CDR1 SGHDN and CDR2 FVKESK. Incomplete CDR3 DNA: TGTGCCAGCAGCCAGCTGCTCGGGACAGTAATTTCACCC. Protein: CASSQLLGTVISP. The entire CDR3 protein reads CASSQLLGTVISPLHF.

The sample holds many counts of this clone. The read terminates 3 residues ahead of where the CDR3 ends, so the germline J gene completes it. V gene TRBV19 combines with J gene TRBJ1-1; no reliable D call. The V and J ends lost 5 bases and 3 bases respectively, with 10 bases between them. Germline CDR1 is LNHDA and CDR2 is SQIVND (reference sequence). This CDR3 has 13 amino acids. CDR3 amino acids: CASSVGRYTEAFF. Partial CDR3 DNA: TGTGCCAGTAGTGTGGGCCGATACACTGAA.

This clone was counted between two and nine times. The CDR3 end is not reached by the read, which stops 3 residues before it; the germline J gene fills it in. V gene TRBV19 combines with J gene TRBJ1-2; D ambiguous. Per germline, CDR1 LNHDA and CDR2 SQIVND (reference sequence). The CDR3 is 17 residues long. The chain's CDR3 is CASSMFPNSPSTDTYTF. The CDR3 DNA, read in part, is TGTGCCAGTAGTATGTTTCCGAACTCCCCCAGCACAGATACC.

This clone has more than one count but fewer than ten. The observed sequence ends 3 residues before the CDR3 terminus, with the missing tail filled in from the germline J gene. This rearrangement joins TRBV2 to TRBJ2-6; 10 nucleotides align to TRBD1. Germline values: CDR1 SNHLY, CDR2 FYNNEI. The CDR3 extends over 13 amino acids. The covered CDR3 bases are TGTGCCATCCCGGGACAGGGGAATTCACTC. Its protein is CAIPGQGNSL. The full-length CDR3 reads as CAIPGQGNSLLTF.